These 28 T cell receptor beta chains share one sample of origin, sequenced in a study of T cell responses to AZD1222 COVID-19 vaccine. Repertoires were generated with immunoSEQ multiplex PCR, while TCRdb's copy carries only in-frame clones and drops some. The sample has about 100,000 clones; about nine tenths are singletons. Sample: peripheral blood, taken on day 0 of AZD1222 vaccination. These receptors all come from an adult in good health.

The J gene is TRBJ2-1, the V gene TRBV10-1; 9 nucleotides line up with TRBD2. Germline values: CDR1 WNHNN, CDR2 SYGVQD (reference sequence). V dropped 3 bases and J dropped 4; count of bases not matched to a gene: 7. The CDR3 has 16 amino acids. CDR3 region: CASSERAGGPYNEQFF. The CDR3 DNA is TGCGCCAGCAGTGAACGCGCGGGAGGGCCGTACAATGAGCAGTTCTTC.

This clone is a singleton in its sample. The chain combines TRBV7-2 with TRBJ2-7; 7 nucleotides line up with TRBD2. V lost 5 bases to trimming and J lost 0 bases; unmatched junction nucleotides: 4. The CDR3 runs 14 residues. From germline, CDR1 is SGHTA and CDR2 FQGNSA. CDR3 region: CASSNQRDSYEQYF. The CDR3 DNA reads as TGTGCCAGCAGCAATCAGCGGGACTCCTACGAGCAGTACTTC.

The J gene is TRBJ2-1, the V gene TRBV25-1; no clear D gene. Trimming removed 5 bases at V and 10 bases at J, with 12 bases between. CDR1 and CDR2 from the germline V gene are MGHDK and SYGVNS. CDR3 length equals 12 residues. In DNA form, the CDR3 reads TGTGCCAGCAGTCCTTACACCCAGGAGCAGTTCTTC. Encoded protein: CASSPYTQEQFF. The variable domain in full, with the rest retrieved from reference TRBV25-1 and TRBJ2-1, is EADIYQTPRYLVIGTGKKITLECSQTMGHDKMYWYQQDPGMELHLIHYSYGVNSTEKGDLSSESTVSRIRTEHFPLTLESARPSHTSQYLCASSPYTQEQFFGPGTRLTVL.

This clone was seen only once. This chain joins TRBV19 and TRBJ2-1, with D possibly matching TRBD2 (5 bases). The CDR3 is 14 residues long. The ends were cut back, 4 bases at V and 7 bases at J, with 14 bases in the middle. Looked up from germline, CDR1 is LNHDA and CDR2 is SQIVND (reference sequence). DNA for the CDR3: TGTGCCAGTAGTACCGACGCGAGGGAGAATGAGCAGTTCTTC. This sequence encodes CASSTDARENEQFF.

The chain employs TRBV3-1 (or the pseudogene TRBV3-2) and TRBJ2-6; possible D gene TRBD2, 6 bases. The length of the CDR3 is 18 residues. Germline CDR1 is LGHDT and CDR2 is YNNKEL (reference sequence). The V end lost 0 bases, the J end lost 0 bases, and 12 bases lay between the germline ends. CDR3 DNA: TGTGCCAGCAGCCAAGACACCGGGACTTTCTCTGGGGCCAACGTCCTGACTTTC. This encodes CASSQDTGTFSGANVLTF.

This chain uses TRBV7-9 with TRBJ2-1, with D perhaps TRBD1 or TRBD2 (5 bases each). Germline V gene data show CDR1 as SEHNR and CDR2 as FQNEAQ (reference sequence). The V end was cut by 0 bases, the J end by 6 bases, with 18 bases between. This CDR3 region has 17 residues. CDR3 DNA: TGTGCCAGCAGCTTAGCGAAGGGGCGGGCCGAGGGCAATGAGCAGTTCTTC. Translation: CASSLAKGRAEGNEQFF.

This chain uses TRBV28 with TRBJ1-2; no clear D. CDR3 length: 14 residues. With 1 base removed from V and 4 bases from J, the gap between germline ends came to 10 bases. In germline, CDR1 is MDHEN, CDR2 SYDVKM. CDR3 bases: TGTGCCAGCAGTTTATCTCCAGGCCTCTATGGCTACACCTTC. It translates to CASSLSPGLYGYTF.

J is TRBJ1-2 and V is TRBV11-2, with D uncertain. This CDR3 is built from 15 residues. Looked up from germline, CDR1 is SGHAT and CDR2 is FQNNGV. Trimming removed 3 bases at V and 7 bases at J, with 18 bases between. The CDR3 spells CASSLADGGLGGYTF. The CDR3 bases are TGTGCCAGCAGCTTGGCGGACGGAGGTCTGGGTGGCTACACCTTC.

This rearrangement joins TRBV9 to TRBJ2-3; D is uncertain. Germline CDR1 and CDR2: SGDLS and YYNGEE. This CDR3 region has 14 residues. The V and J ends lost 3 bases and 0 bases respectively, with 8 bases between them. CDR3 sequence (DNA): TGTGCCAGCAGCGGAATAGATAGCACAGATACGCAGTATTTT. Protein sequence: CASSGIDSTDTQYF.

The chain links TRBV11-2 to TRBJ2-7, with 7 positions matching TRBD2. The length of the CDR3 is 14 residues. V was clipped by 5 bases and J by 6 bases; unmatched bases: 10. Germline V CDR1 and CDR2: SGHAT, FQNNGV. The CDR3 sequence is CASSTKRGGGEQYF. The CDR3 DNA sequence: TGTGCCAGCAGCACAAAAAGGGGCGGGGGCGAGCAGTACTTC.

This chain links TRBV9 with TRBJ2-3, with TRBD2 matching 9 bases. The CDR3 spans 15 residues. Germline V lookup: CDR1 SGDLS, CDR2 YYNGEE. J was trimmed by 5 bases and V by 6 bases; bases with no gene match: 10. CDR3 nucleotides: TGTGCCAGCACCGCGGGAGGGCCGGTTCAAGATACGCAGTATTTT. Protein: CASTAGGPVQDTQYF.

J is TRBJ2-1 and V is TRBV9; D not certain. CDR3 length: 15 residues. Germline CDR1 SGDLS, CDR2 YYNGEE. The V end lost 0 bases, the J end lost 2 bases, and 9 bases lay between the germline ends. CDR3 DNA sequence: TGTGCCAGCAGCGTAGAACCAGCAGCCTACAATGAGCAGTTCTTC. Its protein is CASSVEPAAYNEQFF.

The V and J genes are TRBV11-3 and TRBJ1-3; unclear D gene. The length of the CDR3 is 13 residues. The ends were cut back, 2 bases at V and 2 bases at J, with 4 bases in the middle. The germline V gene encodes CDR1 SGHNT and CDR2 YENEEA. The CDR3 region is CASSLSTGNTIYF. In DNA form, the CDR3 reads TGTGCCAGCAGCTTAAGTACTGGAAACACCATATATTTT.

The CDR3 region has the DNA TGTGCCAGCAGCTTAGGTTCTGGGCAGGACTATGGCTACACCTTC. Amino acid sequence: CASSLGSGQDYGYTF. J is TRBJ1-2 and V is TRBV7-3; D gene unclear. Trimming pared 2 bases from V and 3 bases from J, leaving 13 bases between. The V gene's germline CDR1 is SGHTA and CDR2 FQGTGA. The CDR3 runs 15 residues.

The chain joins TRBV28 to TRBJ2-7, with 7 bases identical to TRBD2. The CDR3 extends over 18 amino acids. V dropped 3 bases and J dropped 0; count of bases not matched to a gene: 14. Germline V gives CDR1 MDHEN, CDR2 SYDVKM. For the CDR3, the DNA is TGTGCCAGCAGTTTTCCGGCTAAACTAGCGCCCCGCTCCTACGAGCAGTACTTC. This translates into CASSFPAKLAPRSYEQYF.

The chain combines TRBV6-2 or TRBV6-3 with TRBJ2-7; tentatively, D is TRBD2 (6 bases). Between the trimmed V and J ends, which lost 4 bases and 5 bases, there was a span of 6 bases. The germline V gene encodes CDR1 MNHEY and CDR2 SVGEGT. The CDR3 covers 11 residues. CDR3 amino acids: CASSWEDEQYF. The CDR3 coding sequence is TGTGCCAGCAGTTGGGAGGACGAGCAGTACTTC.

The rearrangement links TRBV5-1 to TRBJ1-3; 9 bases agree with TRBD1. V was pared by 4 bases and J by 1 base, with 12 bases of the junction left unmatched. The CDR3 contains 18 residues. Looked up from germline, CDR1 is SGHRS and CDR2 is YFSETQ. Here the CDR3 DNA reads TGCGCCAGCAGCCCAGAAGGACAGGGGAGAGTGTCTGGAAACACCATATATTTT. Residues: CASSPEGQGRVSGNTIYF.

The rearrangement joins TRBV18 to TRBJ2-2; TRBD1 aligns across 8 bases. Losses at the gene ends were 4 bases for V and 3 bases for J; bases not matched to a gene: 7. Germline V gene sequence: CDR1 KGHSH, CDR2 LQKENI. CDR3 length: 16 amino acids. CDR3 in amino acids: CASSRSEDRDTGELFF. CDR3 DNA sequence: TGTGCCAGCTCACGCTCGGAGGACAGGGACACCGGGGAGCTGTTTTTT.

The DNA for the CDR3 is TGTGCCAGTAGTATCTCTGCTGGCTCCTACAATGAGCAGTTCTTC. Protein sequence: CASSISAGSYNEQFF. The chain couples TRBV19 to TRBJ2-1; D gene ambiguous. Between the trimmed V and J ends, which lost 3 bases and 0 bases, there was a span of 9 bases. The germline V gene encodes CDR1 LNHDA and CDR2 SQIVND (reference sequence). The CDR3 totals 15 residues.

The chain is built from TRBV10-1 and TRBJ2-3; 10 bases line up with TRBD2. The CDR3 runs 19 residues. The junction had 16 bases not matched to a gene; V was cut back by 7 bases and J by 0 bases. Germline V gene data show CDR1 as WNHNN and CDR2 as SYGVQD (reference sequence). CDR3 in amino acids: CASIPGLAEPCSSTDTQYF. DNA of the CDR3: TGCGCCAGCATACCCGGACTAGCGGAACCTTGCTCTAGCACAGATACGCAGTATTTT.

V and J are TRBV7-9 and TRBJ2-1, with a weak D call TRBD2 (6 bases). The CDR3 length is 17 residues. Germline CDR1 reads SEHNR; CDR2 reads FQNEAQ (reference sequence). Trimming took off 4 bases at V and 5 bases at J, with 21 bases between the two ends. The CDR3 bases are TGTGCCAGCAGCTCCCCTCTCTCGCGGAGGGAGAACAATGAGCAGTTCTTC. Its protein is CASSSPLSRRENNEQFF.

This clone was seen just once. This specimen includes other DNA sequences encoding the same CDR3. The genes are TRBV6-2 or TRBV6-3 and TRBJ2-7, with 13 bases lining up with TRBD2. The V segment lost 2 bases and the J segment 1 base; nucleotides outside the gene matches: 2. The germline CDR1 and CDR2 sequences are MNHEY and SVGEGT. This CDR3 has 16 residues. CDR3 sequence: CASSYGLAGVSYEQYF. The DNA of the CDR3 is TGTGCCAGCAGTTACGGACTAGCGGGAGTGTCCTACGAGCAGTACTTC.

This chain connects TRBV5-1 to TRBJ1-1; D is undetermined. The CDR3 covers 14 residues. The V end was cut by 1 base, the J end by 0 bases, with 7 bases between. The germline CDR1 and CDR2 sequences are SGHRS and YFSETQ. The CDR3 sequence is CASSLNSMNTEAFF. Written as DNA, the CDR3 is TGCGCCAGCAGCTTGAATTCAATGAACACTGAAGCTTTCTTT.

This clone was detected only once. The chain joins TRBV28 to TRBJ1-3, with D tentatively TRBD1 (6 bases). Trimming stripped 6 bases from V and 4 bases from J, with 22 bases between. Looked up from germline, CDR1 is MDHEN and CDR2 is SYDVKM. CDR3 length: 17 amino acids. CDR3 bases: TGTGCCAGCAGCAACCCACTGGGGGGGCCCGGAGGAAACACCATATATTTT. It yields the protein CASSNPLGGPGGNTIYF.

The chain combines TRBV18 with TRBJ2-3, with 8 positions matching TRBD1. Germline V CDR1 and CDR2: KGHSH, LQKENI. The CDR3 length is 13 residues. Trimming removed 3 bases from V and 6 bases from J; junction bases left unmatched: 2. CDR3 sequence reads: CASSPTGVDTQYF. The CDR3 DNA is TGTGCCAGCTCACCGACAGGGGTCGATACGCAGTATTTT.

The CDR3 protein is CASSAGVVSNQPQHF. Here the CDR3 DNA reads TGCGCCAGCAGCGCGGGGGTAGTCAGCAATCAGCCCCAGCATTTT. The chain recombines TRBV4-1 with TRBJ1-5; D is perhaps TRBD1 (5 bases). Per the germline V gene, CDR1 is MGHRA and CDR2 is YSYEKL. The CDR3 runs to 15 residues. V lost 5 bases to trimming and J lost 1 base, with 12 bases between them.

This clone occurred once. The chain couples TRBV11-2 to TRBJ2-1; D might be TRBD2 (6 bases). Germline CDR1 is SGHAT and CDR2 is FQNNGV. Between the trimmed V and J ends, which lost 3 bases and 4 bases, there was a span of 10 bases. The CDR3 is 14 residues long. In DNA, the CDR3 is TGTGCCAGCAGCTTTTCTGGGGGGTACAATGAGCAGTTCTTC. Residues: CASSFSGGYNEQFF.

This rearrangement joins TRBV27 to TRBJ2-3, with D perhaps matching TRBD1 or TRBD2 (5 bases each). Germline lookup yields CDR1 MNHEY and CDR2 SMNVEV (reference sequence). CDR3 length: 14 residues. V was clipped by 8 bases and J by 2 bases, with 14 bases between them. The CDR3 reads CASGKLGDTDTQYF. The CDR3 DNA is TGTGCCAGCGGGAAATTGGGGGACACAGATACGCAGTATTTT.